The next 22 T cell receptor beta chains were all read from a single sample in a study of blood T cell repertoires in COVID-19. Clones were sequenced by immunoSEQ multiplex PCR, and TCRdb holds only the in-frame ones, with some missing. This sample has some 380,000 clones, with roughly 86% found just once. Sequences were obtained from PBMCs or T cells enriched from blood (not recorded which). The receptor set was obtained from a woman aged 35 to 49 with acute COVID-19.

The chain carries TRBV30 and TRBJ2-7; weak D call: TRBD1 (6 bases). The CDR3 runs 12 residues. V lost 6 bases and J lost 4, with 13 bases in between. Germline CDR1 GTSNPN, CDR2 SVGIG (reference sequence). CDR3 bases: TGTGCCTGTGACAGGACCCAATACGAGCAGTACTTC. This encodes CACDRTQYEQYF.

The rearrangement uses TRBV27 and TRBJ1-2; 7 nucleotides align to TRBD1. The CDR3 sequence is 16 residues long. The germline V gene has CDR1 MNHEY and CDR2 SMNVEV (reference sequence). The V segment lost 5 bases and the J segment 5 bases; nucleotides outside the gene matches: 14. The CDR3 nucleotides read TGTGCCAGCAGTCTCTCACCCCCGGGACAGCTATATGGCTACACCTTC. Translated, it gives CASSLSPPGQLYGYTF.

This chain connects TRBV5-1 to TRBJ2-5; TRBD2 matches 11 bases. Germline CDR1 reads SGHRS; CDR2 reads YFSETQ. The CDR3 totals 15 residues. The V segment lost 4 bases and the J segment 3 bases; nucleotides outside the gene matches: 5. The CDR3 loop reads CASSAGTSGKETQYF. Written as DNA, the CDR3 is TGCGCCAGCAGCGCCGGGACTAGCGGAAAAGAGACCCAGTACTTC.

The rearrangement uses TRBV2 and TRBJ2-7, with D possibly matching TRBD1 (6 bases). The CDR3 contains 13 residues. From germline, CDR1 is SNHLY and CDR2 FYNNEI. The germline V and J ends were trimmed by 6 bases and 5 bases, with 14 bases remaining between them. CDR3 residues: CASRRWQGNEQYF. DNA for the CDR3: TGTGCCAGCAGGAGGTGGCAGGGGAACGAGCAGTACTTC.

The table lists this clone with a count of one. The chain joins TRBV6-1 to TRBJ1-4; D unclear. The CDR3 has 12 amino acids. The V end was cut by 0 bases, the J end by 8 bases, with 4 bases between. Germline-derived CDR1 and CDR2 are MNHNS and SASEGT. The CDR3 DNA follows: TGTGCCAGCAGTGAAGCCCGGGAAAAACTGTTTTTT. It encodes CASSEAREKLFF.

This clone was found many times. The chain carries TRBV4-1 and TRBJ2-7, with 7 nucleotides matching TRBD1. Per the germline V gene, CDR1 is MGHRA and CDR2 is YSYEKL. With 4 bases clipped from V and 1 base from J, the junction kept 16 bases outside the gene matches. This CDR3 is 18 amino acids long. The CDR3, as DNA: TGCGCCAGCAGCCCGACTACGACAGGGCCCGTTTATTCCTACGAGCAGTACTTC. It yields the protein CASSPTTTGPVYSYEQYF.

This chain links TRBV3-1 (or the pseudogene TRBV3-2) with TRBJ1-2; 10 positions match TRBD1. V gave up 6 bases and J gave up 7 bases; unmatched junction bases: 5. Germline loops: CDR1 LGHDT, CDR2 YNNKEL (reference sequence). CDR3 length: 13 amino acids. CDR3 sequence reads: CASSSGQGGGYTF. For the CDR3, the DNA is TGTGCCAGCAGTTCCGGACAGGGGGGTGGCTACACCTTC.

The rearrangement uses TRBV7-2 and TRBJ1-6; a weak D match, TRBD1 (6 bases). The CDR3 is 14 amino acids. Germline V gene sequence: CDR1 SGHTA, CDR2 FQGNSA. The V gene lost 3 bases and the J gene lost 8 bases, with 11 bases spanning the gap. The DNA for the CDR3 is TGTGCCAGCAGCTTGTCCAGGGGTGATTCACCCCTCCACTTT. This sequence encodes CASSLSRGDSPLHF.

This sequence joins TRBV24-1 and TRBJ2-1, with 8 bases aligning to TRBD1. V was pared by 9 bases and J by 3 bases, with 9 bases of the junction left unmatched. Looked up from germline, CDR1 is KGHDR and CDR2 is SFDVKD. CDR3 length: 15 residues. The CDR3 protein is CATETTGAVYNEQFF. CDR3 in DNA: TGTGCCACCGAAACGACAGGGGCGGTCTACAATGAGCAGTTCTTC.

This clone was observed a handful of times. The V gene is TRBV6-5, the J gene TRBJ1-2, with a weak D call TRBD1 (5 bases). Germline V CDR1 and CDR2: MNHEY, SVGAGI. The CDR3 has 13 residues. The V end was cut by 5 bases, the J end by 7 bases, with 14 bases between. The CDR3 DNA is TGTGCCAGCAGTATGATTCAGGGCAGTGGCTACACCTTC. It yields the protein CASSMIQGSGYTF.

The CDR3 region is CASRPRTGGGGYTF. CDR3 nucleotide sequence: TGTGCCAGCAGACCTAGGACAGGGGGCGGCGGCTACACCTTC. The chain joins TRBV6-5 to TRBJ1-2; 11 bases agree with TRBD1. There are 14 residues in the CDR3. Germline lookup yields CDR1 MNHEY and CDR2 SVGAGI. After removal of 6 bases from V and 8 bases from J, the junction contained 8 bases not matched to a gene.

The V gene is TRBV9, the J gene TRBJ1-2, with TRBD1 matching over 7 bases. After removal of 6 bases from V and 2 bases from J, the junction contained 4 bases not matched to a gene. Germline values: CDR1 SGDLS, CDR2 YYNGEE. This CDR3 contains 13 residues. The CDR3 DNA follows: TGTGCCAGCACCGCAGGGGGGAACTATGGCTACACCTTC. It translates to CASTAGGNYGYTF.

This clone was seen a single time. The chain recombines TRBV7-9 with TRBJ1-2; D is possibly TRBD1 (5 bases). Looked up from germline, CDR1 is SEHNR and CDR2 is FQNEAQ (reference sequence). V lost 4 bases and J lost 3, with 21 bases in between. The CDR3 length is 17 residues. The CDR3 DNA follows: TGTGCCAGCAGCTCCCAACCTCGACAAGGGGATTACTATGGCTACACCTTC. The encoded protein is CASSSQPRQGDYYGYTF.

The chain has TRBV20-1 and TRBJ2-5, with D tentatively TRBD1 (5 bases). The CDR3 loop spans 11 amino acids. The ends were cut back, 6 bases at V and 7 bases at J, with 12 bases in the middle. Germline V CDR1 and CDR2: DFQATT, SNEGSKA (reference sequence). The CDR3 protein is CSAALGVTQYF. DNA of the CDR3: TGCAGTGCGGCGTTAGGGGTGACCCAGTACTTC.

The chain couples TRBV7-9 to TRBJ2-4; possibly TRBD2 for D (7 bases). Trimming removed 3 bases from V and 7 bases from J, with 13 bases in between. The CDR3 extends over 14 amino acids. The V gene's germline CDR1 is SEHNR and CDR2 FQNEAQ (reference sequence). The CDR3 region has the DNA TGTGCCAGCAGCTTTAATGGCGGGGGCAACATTCAGTACTTC. This codes for CASSFNGGGNIQYF.

The chain employs TRBV12-3 or TRBV12-4 and TRBJ2-3; a possible D gene is TRBD1 (5 bases). The V gene lost 8 bases and the J gene lost 5 bases, with 11 bases spanning the gap. The CDR3 has 12 residues. CDR3 nucleotides: TGTGCCAGCCAAAAGGGGTTAGATACGCAGTATTTT. Amino acids: CASQKGLDTQYF.

The chain uses TRBV6-5 and TRBJ1-2; possible D gene TRBD1, 5 bases. Deletions cut 6 bases from V and 4 bases from J, with 15 bases between. Germline V gene sequence: CDR1 MNHEY, CDR2 SVGAGI. CDR3 length equals 14 residues. The CDR3 here is CASRLGPGGYGYTF. The CDR3 DNA sequence: TGTGCCAGCAGACTCGGACCCGGGGGCTATGGCTACACCTTC.

The rearrangement uses TRBV19 and TRBJ2-1; TRBD1 aligns across 8 bases. V was pared by 4 bases and J by 4 bases, with 6 bases of the junction left unmatched. This CDR3 is 15 amino acids long. Germline-derived CDR1 and CDR2 are LNHDA and SQIVND (reference sequence). The CDR3, as DNA: TGTGCCAGTAGTACACAGGGGGTTCAATACAATGAGCAGTTCTTC. It specifies CASSTQGVQYNEQFF.

The chain links TRBV30 to TRBJ2-3; 7 bases map to TRBD1. CDR3 length equals 13 residues. The ends lost 1 base at V and 4 bases at J; junction bases unmatched: 2. Germline assignment: CDR1 GTSNPN and CDR2 SVGIG (reference sequence). Written as DNA, the CDR3 is TGTGCCTGGAGTGGACAGGGCGCAGATACGCAGTATTTT. Translated: CAWSGQGADTQYF. Variable domain in full (rest from reference TRBV30 and TRBJ2-3): SQTIHQWPATLVQPVGSPLSLECTVEGTSNPNLYWYRQAAGRGLQLLFYSVGIGQISSEVPQNLSASRPQDRQFILSSKKLLLSDSGFYLCAWSGQGADTQYFGPGTRLTVL.

V usage is TRBV30 and J usage is TRBJ1-1; D call uncertain. CDR3 length equals 12 residues. The V gene lost 0 bases and the J gene lost 7 bases, with 9 bases spanning the gap. The germline CDR1 and CDR2 sequences are GTSNPN and SVGIG (reference sequence). The DNA for the CDR3 is TGTGCCTGGAGTGTACAGCTGGGTGAAGCTTTCTTT. This codes for CAWSVQLGEAFF. Full variable domain (missing parts from reference TRBV30 and TRBJ1-1): SQTIHQWPATLVQPVGSPLSLECTVEGTSNPNLYWYRQAAGRGLQLLFYSVGIGQISSEVPQNLSASRPQDRQFILSSKKLLLSDSGFYLCAWSVQLGEAFFGQGTRLTVV.

The chain carries TRBV19 and TRBJ1-2; 9 bases agree with TRBD1. Germline assignment: CDR1 LNHDA and CDR2 SQIVND (reference sequence). V lost 7 bases, J lost 2 bases, and 11 bases stayed unmatched. There are 16 residues in the CDR3. The CDR3 DNA sequence: TGTGCCAGTAACCCTGGGGGAGACAGGGGGAACTATGGCTACACCTTC. This encodes CASNPGGDRGNYGYTF.

The gene calls are TRBV19 and TRBJ1-4; 8 nucleotides align to TRBD1. The CDR3 length is 14 residues. The germline gives CDR1 LNHDA, CDR2 SQIVND (reference sequence). The J segment lost 7 bases and the V segment lost 5 bases, leaving 6 bases of the junction unmatched. As DNA, the CDR3 is TGTGCCAGTAGTCTCGGACAGGGAGGTGAAAAACTGTTTTTT. Encoded protein: CASSLGQGGEKLFF.